The 7 T cell receptor beta chains below were found in one sample sequenced in a study of blood T cell repertoires in COVID-19. Sequencing used immunoSEQ multiplex PCR; TCRdb keeps in-frame clones, though not all of them. The table has under 250,000 clones, 75% to 85% seen once; the top ten hold about 13%. Material: peripheral blood. The receptors derive from a human donor in a cohort sampled during active COVID-19.

This chain links TRBV19 with TRBJ2-2; TRBD2 agrees at 9 bases. The CDR3 spans 15 residues. The germline CDR1 and CDR2 sequences are LNHDA and SQIVND (reference sequence). V gave up 4 bases and J gave up 7 bases; unmatched junction bases: 7. The CDR3 loop reads CASSRSSGTSGELFF. The CDR3 bases are TGTGCCAGTAGTAGGTCTAGCGGGACCAGCGGGGAGCTGTTTTTT.

The chain combines TRBV5-8 with TRBJ2-6; maybe TRBD1 (6 bases). CDR3 length: 17 residues. V lost 6 bases and J 0 bases, leaving 16 bases between the germline ends. Germline CDR1 is SGHTS and CDR2 is YDEGEE. CDR3 bases: TGTGCCAGCACCTACTGGACAGCTTACTCTGGGGCCAACGTCCTGACTTTC. It is translated as CASTYWTAYSGANVLTF.

CDR3 in amino acids: CASTPWDSARRNTQYF. CDR3 DNA: TGTGCCAGCACCCCCTGGGACTCCGCCCGGAGGAATACGCAGTATTTT. The chain has TRBV28 and TRBJ2-3; D might be TRBD2 (6 bases). Looked up from germline, CDR1 is MDHEN and CDR2 is SYDVKM. Trimming removed 7 bases at V and 7 bases at J, with 24 bases between. The CDR3 runs 16 residues.

The gene calls are TRBV3-1 (or the pseudogene TRBV3-2) and TRBJ2-5; 9 nucleotides agree with TRBD1. This CDR3 region has 15 residues. Per germline, CDR1 LGHDT and CDR2 YNNKEL (reference sequence). Losses at the gene ends were 3 bases for V and 4 bases for J; bases not matched to a gene: 6. The CDR3 nucleotides are TGTGCCAGCAGCCAGACAGGGGGGGTAAGAGAGACCCAGTACTTC. It specifies CASSQTGGVRETQYF.

This chain links TRBV13 with TRBJ1-2; D unclear. There are 14 residues in the CDR3. The V gene lost 0 bases and the J gene lost 1 base, with 6 bases spanning the gap. Germline-derived CDR1 and CDR2 are PRHDT and FYEKMQ (reference sequence). In DNA form, the CDR3 reads TGTGCCAGCAGCTTAGGGACTGGTAACTATGGCTACACCTTC. Its protein product is CASSLGTGNYGYTF.

The CDR3: CASSADRGPTEAFF. CDR3 DNA: TGTGCCAGCAGCGCCGACAGGGGGCCAACTGAAGCTTTCTTT. The chain joins TRBV13 to TRBJ1-1; 10 nucleotides line up with TRBD1. CDR3 size: 14 residues. Per germline, CDR1 PRHDT and CDR2 FYEKMQ (reference sequence). Unmatched junction bases numbered 5, after V lost 5 bases and J lost 5 bases.

To note about this clone: A much larger clone differs by one base, so this may be a read error. The chain couples TRBV27 to TRBJ1-1; weak D call: TRBD1 (5 bases). V was trimmed by 5 bases and J by 1 base, leaving 11 bases between them. The CDR3 length is 14 residues. The germline V gene has CDR1 MNHEY and CDR2 SMNVEV (reference sequence). The CDR3 nucleotides read TGTGCCAGCAGTACCCAGGGTCAGAACACTGAAGCTTTCTTT. Amino acid sequence: CASSTQGQNTEAFF.